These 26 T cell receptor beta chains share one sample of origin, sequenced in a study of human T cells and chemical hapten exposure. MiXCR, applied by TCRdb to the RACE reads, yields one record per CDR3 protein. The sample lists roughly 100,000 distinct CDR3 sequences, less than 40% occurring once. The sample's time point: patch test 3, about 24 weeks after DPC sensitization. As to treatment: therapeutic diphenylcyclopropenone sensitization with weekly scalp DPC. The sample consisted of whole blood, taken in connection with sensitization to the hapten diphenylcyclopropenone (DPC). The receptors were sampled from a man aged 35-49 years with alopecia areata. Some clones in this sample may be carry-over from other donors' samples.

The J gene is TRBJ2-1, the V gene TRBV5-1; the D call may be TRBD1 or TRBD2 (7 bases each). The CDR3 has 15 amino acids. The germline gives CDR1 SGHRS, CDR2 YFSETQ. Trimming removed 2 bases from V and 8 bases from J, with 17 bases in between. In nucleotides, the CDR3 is TGCGCCAGCAGCTTTGACAGGGCGGGGGTGGATGAGCAGTTCTTC. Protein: CASSFDRAGVDEQFF.

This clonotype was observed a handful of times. The CDR3 here is CASRLAGARTDTQYF. In nucleotides, the CDR3 is TGTGCCAGCAGGCTAGCGGGAGCGAGGACAGATACGCAGTATTTT. The chain employs TRBV6-5 and TRBJ2-3; the match to TRBD2 covers 10 bases. There are 15 residues in the CDR3. Trimming cost V 6 bases and J 3 bases; bases outside gene matches: 6. Germline CDR1 and CDR2: MNHEY and SVGAGI.

CDR3 region: CASSVSGGTSGITDTQYF. Written as DNA, the CDR3 is TGTGCCAGCAGCGTAAGCGGGGGGACTAGCGGGATCACAGATACGCAGTATTTT. This rearrangement joins TRBV9 to TRBJ2-3, with 13 bases matching TRBD2. The CDR3 length is 18 residues. The germline gives CDR1 SGDLS, CDR2 YYNGEE. Trimming removed 1 base from V and 2 bases from J; junction bases left unmatched: 7.

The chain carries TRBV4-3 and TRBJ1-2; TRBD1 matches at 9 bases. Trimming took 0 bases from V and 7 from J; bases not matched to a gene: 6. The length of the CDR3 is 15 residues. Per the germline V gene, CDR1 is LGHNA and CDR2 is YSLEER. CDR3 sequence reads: CASSQDAQGAGGYTF. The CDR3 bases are TGCGCCAGCAGCCAAGACGCACAGGGGGCTGGTGGCTACACCTTC.

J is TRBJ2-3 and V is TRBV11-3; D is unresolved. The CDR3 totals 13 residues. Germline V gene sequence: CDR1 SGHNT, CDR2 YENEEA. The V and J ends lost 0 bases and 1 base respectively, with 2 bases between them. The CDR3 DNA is TGTGCCAGCAGCTTAGACGGCACAGATACGCAGTATTTT. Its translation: CASSLDGTDTQYF.

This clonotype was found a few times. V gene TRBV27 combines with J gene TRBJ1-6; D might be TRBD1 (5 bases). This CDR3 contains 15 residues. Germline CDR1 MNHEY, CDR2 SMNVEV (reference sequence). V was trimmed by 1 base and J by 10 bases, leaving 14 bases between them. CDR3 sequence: CASSLWAGEGSPLHF. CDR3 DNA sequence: TGTGCCAGCAGTTTATGGGCGGGGGAAGGCTCACCCCTCCACTTT.

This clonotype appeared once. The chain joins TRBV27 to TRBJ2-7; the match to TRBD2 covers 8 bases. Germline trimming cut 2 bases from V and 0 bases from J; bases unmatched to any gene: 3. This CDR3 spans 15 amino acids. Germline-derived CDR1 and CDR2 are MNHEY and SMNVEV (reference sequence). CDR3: CASSLAGGSSYEQYF. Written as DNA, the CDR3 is TGTGCCAGCAGTTTAGCGGGAGGAAGCTCCTACGAGCAGTACTTC.

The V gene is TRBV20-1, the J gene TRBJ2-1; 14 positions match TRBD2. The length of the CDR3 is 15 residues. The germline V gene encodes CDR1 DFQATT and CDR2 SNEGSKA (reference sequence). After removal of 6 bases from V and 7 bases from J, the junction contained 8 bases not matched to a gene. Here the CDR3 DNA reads TGCAGTGCCAACCCCGGGACTAGCGGGAGTAATGAGCAGTTCTTC. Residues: CSANPGTSGSNEQFF.

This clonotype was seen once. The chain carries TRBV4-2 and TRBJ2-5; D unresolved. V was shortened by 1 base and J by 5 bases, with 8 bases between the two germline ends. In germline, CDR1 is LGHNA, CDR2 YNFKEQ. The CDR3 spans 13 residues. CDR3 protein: CASSQVGWETQYF. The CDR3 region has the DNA TGTGCCAGCAGCCAAGTCGGATGGGAGACCCAGTACTTC.

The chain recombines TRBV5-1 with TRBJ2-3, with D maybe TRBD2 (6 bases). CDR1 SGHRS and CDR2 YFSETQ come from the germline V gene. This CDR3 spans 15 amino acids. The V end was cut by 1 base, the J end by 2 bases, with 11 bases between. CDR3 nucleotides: TGCGCCAGCAGCTTGATGGGAGGCGACACAGATACGCAGTATTTT. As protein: CASSLMGGDTDTQYF.

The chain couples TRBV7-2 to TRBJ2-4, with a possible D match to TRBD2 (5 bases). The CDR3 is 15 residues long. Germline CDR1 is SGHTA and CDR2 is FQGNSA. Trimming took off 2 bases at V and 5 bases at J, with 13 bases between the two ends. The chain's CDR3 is CASSLTGSPQNIQYF. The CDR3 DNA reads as TGTGCCAGCAGCTTAACTGGGAGTCCCCAAAACATTCAGTACTTC.

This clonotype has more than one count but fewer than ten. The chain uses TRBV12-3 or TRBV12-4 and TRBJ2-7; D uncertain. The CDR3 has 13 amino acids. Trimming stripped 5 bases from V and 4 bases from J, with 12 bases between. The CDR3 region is CASSPRARYEQYV. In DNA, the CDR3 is TGTGCCAGCAGTCCTAGGGCCAGATACGAGCAGTACGTC.

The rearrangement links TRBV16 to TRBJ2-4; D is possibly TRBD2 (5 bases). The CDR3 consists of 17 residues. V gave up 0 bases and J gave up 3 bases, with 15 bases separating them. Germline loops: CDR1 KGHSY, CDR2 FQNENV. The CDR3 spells CASSQSQRAGGKNIQYF. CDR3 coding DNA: TGTGCCAGCAGCCAATCGCAGAGGGCCGGAGGCAAAAACATTCAGTACTTC.

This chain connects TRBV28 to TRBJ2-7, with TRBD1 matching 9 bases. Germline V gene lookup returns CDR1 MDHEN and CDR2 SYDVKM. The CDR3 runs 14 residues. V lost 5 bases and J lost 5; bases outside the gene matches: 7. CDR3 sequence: CASSGGDRVHEQYF. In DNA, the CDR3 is TGTGCCAGCAGTGGTGGGGACAGGGTCCACGAGCAGTACTTC.

The CDR3 sequence: CASSYTVSGSYNEQFF. DNA of the CDR3: TGTGCCAGCAGTTATACGGTCAGCGGGAGCTACAATGAGCAGTTCTTC. The chain employs TRBV6-5 and TRBJ2-1, with 8 nucleotides matching TRBD2. The germline V gene has CDR1 MNHEY and CDR2 SVGAGI. Losses at the gene ends were 3 bases for V and 3 bases for J; bases not matched to a gene: 7. This CDR3 comprises 16 residues.

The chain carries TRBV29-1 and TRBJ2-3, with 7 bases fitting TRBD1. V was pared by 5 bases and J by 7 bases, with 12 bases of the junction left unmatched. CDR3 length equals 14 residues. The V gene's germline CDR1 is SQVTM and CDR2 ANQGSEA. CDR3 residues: CSVYLALGQYTQYF. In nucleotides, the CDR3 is TGCAGCGTTTATCTTGCTCTGGGACAGTATACGCAGTATTTT.

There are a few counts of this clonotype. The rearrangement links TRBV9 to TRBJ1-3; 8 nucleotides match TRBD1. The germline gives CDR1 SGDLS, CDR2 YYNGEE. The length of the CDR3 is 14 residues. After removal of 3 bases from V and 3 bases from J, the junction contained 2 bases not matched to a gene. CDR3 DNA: TGTGCCAGCAGCGGACAGGGGCTTGGAAACACCATATATTTT. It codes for CASSGQGLGNTIYF. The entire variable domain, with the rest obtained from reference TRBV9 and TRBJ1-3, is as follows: DSGVTQTPKHLITATGQRVTLRCSPRSGDLSVYWYQQSLDQGLQFLIQYYNGEERAKGNILERFSAQQFPDLHSELNLSSLELGDSALYFCASSGQGLGNTIYFGEGSWLTVV.

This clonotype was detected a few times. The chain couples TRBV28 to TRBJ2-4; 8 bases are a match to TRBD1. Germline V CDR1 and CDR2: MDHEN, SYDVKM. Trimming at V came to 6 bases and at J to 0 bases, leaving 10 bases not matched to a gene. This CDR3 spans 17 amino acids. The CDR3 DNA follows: TGTGCCAGCAGATCCACAGGGGGAAGTCTAGCCAAAAACATTCAGTACTTC. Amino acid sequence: CASRSTGGSLAKNIQYF.

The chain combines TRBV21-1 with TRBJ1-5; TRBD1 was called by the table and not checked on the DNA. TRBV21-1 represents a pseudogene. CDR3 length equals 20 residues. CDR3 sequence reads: CASSKEVRRDRANGNQPQHF. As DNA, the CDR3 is TGTGCCAGCAGCAAAGAGGTTCGCCGGGACAGGGCAAATGGCAATCAGCCCCAGCATTTT.

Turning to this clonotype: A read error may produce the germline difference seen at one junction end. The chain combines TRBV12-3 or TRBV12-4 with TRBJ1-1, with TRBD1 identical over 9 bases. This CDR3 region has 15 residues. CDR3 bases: TGTGCCAGCAGACCCCCAGGACAGGGGTTCACTGAGGCTTTCTTT. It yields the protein CASRPPGQGFTEAFF.

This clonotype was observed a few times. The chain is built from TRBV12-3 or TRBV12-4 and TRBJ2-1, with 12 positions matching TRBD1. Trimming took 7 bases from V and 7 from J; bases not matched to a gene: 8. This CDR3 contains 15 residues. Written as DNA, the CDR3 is TGTGCCAGCAATCCGGGACAGGGGGCGCAAAATGAGCAGTTCTTC. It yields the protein CASNPGQGAQNEQFF.

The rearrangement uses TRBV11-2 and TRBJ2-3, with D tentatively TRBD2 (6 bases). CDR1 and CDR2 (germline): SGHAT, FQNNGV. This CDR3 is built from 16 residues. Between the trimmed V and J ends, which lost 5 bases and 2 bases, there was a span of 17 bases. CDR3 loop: CASSPRTGLDTDTQYF. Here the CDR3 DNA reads TGTGCCAGCAGCCCCAGAACGGGACTTGACACAGATACGCAGTATTTT.

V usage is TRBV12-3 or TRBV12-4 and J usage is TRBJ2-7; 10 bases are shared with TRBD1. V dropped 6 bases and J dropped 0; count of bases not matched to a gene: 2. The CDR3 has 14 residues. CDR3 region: CASRGQGSSYEQYF. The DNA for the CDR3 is TGTGCCAGCAGGGGACAGGGGTCCTCCTACGAGCAGTACTTC.

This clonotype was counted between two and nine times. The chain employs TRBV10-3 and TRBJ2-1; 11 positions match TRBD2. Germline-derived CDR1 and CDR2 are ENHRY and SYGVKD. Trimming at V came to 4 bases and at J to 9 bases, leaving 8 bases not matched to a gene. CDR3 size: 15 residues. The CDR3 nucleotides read TGTGCCATCAGTGTACTAGCGGGGGTGGACACTGAGCAGTTCTTC. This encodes CAISVLAGVDTEQFF.

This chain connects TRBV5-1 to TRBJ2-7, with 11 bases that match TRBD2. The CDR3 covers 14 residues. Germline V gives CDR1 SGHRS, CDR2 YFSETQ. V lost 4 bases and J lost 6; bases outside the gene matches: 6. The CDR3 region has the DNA TGCGCCAGCAGCCTTACTAGCGGGAGTCTCGAGCAGTACGTC. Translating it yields CASSLTSGSLEQYV.

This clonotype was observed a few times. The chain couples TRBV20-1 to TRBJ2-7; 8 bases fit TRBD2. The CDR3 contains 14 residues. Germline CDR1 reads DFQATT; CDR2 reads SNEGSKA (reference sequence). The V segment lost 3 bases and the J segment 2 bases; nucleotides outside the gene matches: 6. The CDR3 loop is CSARESGRAYEQYF. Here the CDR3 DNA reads TGCAGTGCTAGGGAGAGCGGGAGAGCCTACGAGCAGTACTTC.